The 8 T cell receptor beta chains presented below share a single source sample, sequenced in a study of T cells in women clearing cervical HPV infection. Produced via immunoSEQ multiplex PCR; TCRdb's table is partial and in-frame only. Its table records about 17,000 clones. The specimen was blood buffy coat. The source of these receptors is a woman between 18 and 70 years old with a cervical HPV16 infection that either progressed to CIN3+ or cleared (not recorded which).

For this clone: Sequencing ends 3 residues short of the CDR3 end; the germline J gene provides the rest. The chain recombines TRBV6-1 with TRBJ2-6; TRBD1 is a possible D gene (5 bases). The germline CDR1 and CDR2 sequences are MNHNS and SASEGT. V lost 6 bases, J lost 4 bases, and 16 bases lay in between. The CDR3 is 16 amino acids. Incomplete CDR3 DNA: TGTGCCAGCAGGGAAACCAGGGTGGCCGGGGCCAACGTC. It specifies CASRETRVAGANV. Given in full, the CDR3 is CASRETRVAGANVLTF.

A word on this clone: The read ends 3 residues before the CDR3 terminus; that terminus is restored from the germline J gene. The rearrangement uses TRBV20-1 and TRBJ2-2; 11 bases match TRBD1. The length of the CDR3 is 18 residues. The germline CDR1 and CDR2 sequences are DFQATT and SNEGSKA (reference sequence). The junction had 16 bases not matched to a gene; V was cut back by 4 bases and J by 6 bases. The CDR3: CSATTLSGQGVGPGELFF. The covered CDR3 bases are TGCAGTGCTACTACTCTTTCGGGACAGGGGGTTGGGCCCGGGGAG.

Worth noting for this clone: The observed sequence ends 3 residues before the CDR3 terminus, with the missing tail filled in from the germline J gene. The rearrangement uses TRBV5-4 and TRBJ2-5; 10 bases are shared with TRBD2. The V segment lost 2 bases and the J segment 5 bases; nucleotides outside the gene matches: 6. The CDR3 is 15 amino acids. Germline CDR1 SGHNT, CDR2 YYREEE (reference sequence). The CDR3 bases that were read are TGTGCCAGCAGCTTTTTAGCGGGAGGAGGGGAGACC. Translated: CASSFLAGGGET. The CDR3, in full, reads CASSFLAGGGETQYF.

With respect to this clone: Read sequence stops 3 residues before the CDR3 end, and the germline J gene provides the missing end. The V and J genes are TRBV27 and TRBJ2-5, with D perhaps matching TRBD2 (5 bases). This CDR3 has 13 residues. Per the germline V gene, CDR1 is MNHEY and CDR2 is SMNVEV (reference sequence). The V and J ends lost 9 bases and 5 bases respectively, with 16 bases between them. The DNA read from the CDR3 is TGTGCCAGTGGCGGGTTGACGGGGGAGACC. Protein sequence: CASGGLTGET. Given in full, the CDR3 is CASGGLTGETQYF.

Here the CDR3 reads CATGNRDSGYTF. CDR3 DNA, as far as it was read: TGTGCCACCGGGAACAGGGACAGTGGC. J is TRBJ1-2 and V is TRBV2; 7 positions match TRBD1. Read coverage stops 3 residues before the CDR3 terminus; the germline J gene supplies the remainder. The CDR3 runs to 12 residues. Trimming cost V 10 bases and J 7 bases; bases outside gene matches: 9. Germline V gives CDR1 SNHLY, CDR2 FYNNEI. Complete variable domain (other parts from reference TRBV2 and TRBJ1-2): EPEVTQTPSHQVTQMGQEVILRCVPISNHLYFYWYRQILGQKVEFLVSFYNNEISEKSEIFDDQFSVERPDGSNFTLKIRSTKLEDSAMYFCATGNRDSGYTFGSGTRLTVV.

A note on this clone: The sequenced fragment ends 3 residues before the CDR3 boundary, so the rest is inferred from the germline J gene. This chain connects TRBV20-1 to TRBJ2-1; D is ambiguous. The CDR3 has 11 amino acids. The V and J ends lost 3 bases and 6 bases respectively, with 6 bases between them. Germline lookup yields CDR1 DFQATT and CDR2 SNEGSKA (reference sequence). The sequenced part of the CDR3 DNA is TGCAGTGCTAGCCACATCAATGAG. Amino acids: CSASHINE. Given in full, the CDR3 is CSASHINEQFF.

The DNA read from the CDR3 is TGCAGTGCTTGGGACTGGGGGTCCGAGACC. Translation: CSAWDWGSET. The full CDR3 protein is CSAWDWGSETQYF. The chain is built from TRBV20-1 and TRBJ2-5; tentative D call: TRBD2 (6 bases). With the read ending 3 residues before the CDR3 end, the germline J gene is used to fill in that end. The germline CDR1 and CDR2 sequences are DFQATT and SNEGSKA (reference sequence). Deletions cut 5 bases from V and 5 bases from J, with 15 bases between. The CDR3 loop spans 13 amino acids.

Worth noting for this clone: The read stops 3 residues short of the end of the CDR3; the missing end is completed from the germline J gene. The chain links TRBV28 to TRBJ2-7; tentative D call: TRBD2 (6 bases). V gave up 5 bases and J gave up 6 bases, with 17 bases separating them. The germline CDR1 and CDR2 sequences are MDHEN and SYDVKM. The CDR3 runs 14 residues. CDR3 DNA, as far as it was read: TGTGCCAGCAGTCTACCGGGACTCCCCCGCGAG. Its translation is CASSLPGLPRE. The whole CDR3 is CASSLPGLPREQYF.